These 20 T cell receptor beta chains were sequenced from one sample in a study of blood T cell repertoires in COVID-19. Clones were sequenced by immunoSEQ multiplex PCR, and TCRdb holds only the in-frame ones, with some missing. In the table there are 300,000 to 400,000 clones, 70% to 90% of which are singletons. The sequenced sample consisted of PBMCs or T cells enriched from blood (not recorded which). The source of these receptors is a woman in her 30s with acute COVID-19.

The rearrangement uses TRBV5-1 and TRBJ1-1, with no clear D. Germline V gene lookup returns CDR1 SGHRS and CDR2 YFSETQ. The CDR3 spans 15 residues. With 2 bases removed from V and 3 bases from J, the gap between germline ends came to 14 bases. Here the CDR3 DNA reads TGCGCCAGCAGCTTACACCCTAGCACAGACACTGAAGCTTTCTTT. Its translation: CASSLHPSTDTEAFF.

V usage is TRBV20-1 and J usage is TRBJ1-1; D ambiguous. The CDR3 covers 11 residues. Germline lookup yields CDR1 DFQATT and CDR2 SNEGSKA (reference sequence). The V end lost 6 bases, the J end lost 2 bases, and 7 bases lay between the germline ends. The CDR3 sequence: CSAGSNTEAFF. The CDR3 region has the DNA TGCAGTGCAGGGAGTAACACTGAAGCTTTCTTT.

This sequence joins TRBV5-1 and TRBJ1-6; D gene unclear. This CDR3 contains 14 residues. Between the trimmed V and J ends, which lost 0 bases and 9 bases, there was a span of 10 bases. Germline values: CDR1 SGHRS, CDR2 YFSETQ. As DNA, the CDR3 is TGCGCCAGCAGCTTGGGAGAGGGAACTTCACCCCTCCACTTT. Its translation: CASSLGEGTSPLHF.

The chain recombines TRBV5-1 with TRBJ1-1; no definite D call. Per the germline V gene, CDR1 is SGHRS and CDR2 is YFSETQ. This CDR3 spans 14 amino acids. V lost 1 base and J lost 2, with 9 bases in between. The CDR3 is CASSLWRSNTEAFF. The CDR3 nucleotides are TGCGCCAGCAGCTTGTGGCGGAGCAACACTGAAGCTTTCTTT.

The gene calls are TRBV9 and TRBJ1-5, with D maybe TRBD1 (5 bases). The germline CDR1 and CDR2 sequences are SGDLS and YYNGEE. Trimming pared 0 bases from V and 6 bases from J, leaving 13 bases between. The CDR3 extends over 15 amino acids. The CDR3 DNA follows: TGTGCCAGCAGCGTAGATGGGCAGGGAGGTCAGCCCCAGCATTTT. Amino acids: CASSVDGQGGQPQHF.

This rearrangement joins TRBV7-9 to TRBJ1-3; 7 bases fit TRBD1. The CDR3 loop spans 15 amino acids. Trimming took 4 bases from V and 1 from J; bases not matched to a gene: 4. Germline V gene lookup returns CDR1 SEHNR and CDR2 FQNEAQ (reference sequence). The CDR3 region is CASSSQGGSGNTIYF. Here the CDR3 DNA reads TGTGCCAGCAGCTCCCAGGGGGGATCTGGAAACACCATATATTTT.

The V gene is TRBV7-2, the J gene TRBJ2-7, with a possible D match to TRBD1 (6 bases). CDR1 is SGHTA, CDR2 FQGNSA, per germline. This CDR3 is 15 amino acids long. Trimming shortened V by 0 bases and J by 2 bases, and 11 bases separated the two germline ends. CDR3 bases: TGTGCCAGCAGCTTAGCTGGGGGCAATCCCTACGAGCAGTACTTC. Amino acids: CASSLAGGNPYEQYF.

This chain connects TRBV24-1 to TRBJ2-2; TRBD1 agrees at 12 bases. The CDR3 spans 17 residues. The ends lost 7 bases at V and 3 bases at J; junction bases unmatched: 8. Per the germline V gene, CDR1 is KGHDR and CDR2 is SFDVKD. The CDR3 DNA follows: TGTGCCACCAGGGGGGACAGGGGGCTTGGGGACACCGGGGAGCTGTTTTTT. This sequence encodes CATRGDRGLGDTGELFF.

This clone is a singleton in its sample. J is TRBJ1-5 and V is TRBV6-5; 9 bases are shared with TRBD1. The CDR3 covers 15 residues. V lost 3 bases, J lost 3 bases, and 3 bases stayed unmatched. Germline V gives CDR1 MNHEY, CDR2 SVGAGI. The CDR3, as DNA: TGTGCCAGCAGTTATGGGACAGGGACCAATCAGCCCCAGCATTTT. Protein product: CASSYGTGTNQPQHF.

The gene calls are TRBV19 and TRBJ1-5; a possible D gene is TRBD1 (6 bases). Germline-derived CDR1 and CDR2 are LNHDA and SQIVND (reference sequence). This CDR3 is built from 15 residues. Trimming removed 4 bases at V and 4 bases at J, with 14 bases between. This CDR3 reads CASSTPGHGNQPQHF. Written as DNA, the CDR3 is TGTGCCAGTAGTACACCGGGACACGGGAATCAGCCCCAGCATTTT.

This chain uses TRBV29-1 with TRBJ2-3; TRBD1 aligns across 8 bases. The length of the CDR3 is 11 residues. V shed 6 bases and J 6 bases; nucleotides not matched to a gene: 2. The V gene's germline CDR1 is SQVTM and CDR2 ANQGSEA. The CDR3 bases are TGCAGCGTATACAGGGGGGATACGCAGTATTTT. It codes for CSVYRGDTQYF.

This chain connects TRBV7-3 to TRBJ2-1, with D possibly TRBD2 on 5 matching bases. CDR3 length equals 16 residues. Deletions cut 5 bases from V and 0 bases from J, with 14 bases between. CDR1 is SGHTA, CDR2 FQGTGA, per germline. CDR3 nucleotides: TGTGCCAGCAGCAACCGCGGAGGAGTCTCCTACAATGAGCAGTTCTTC. It translates to CASSNRGGVSYNEQFF.

The rearrangement uses TRBV28 and TRBJ1-2; weak D call: TRBD1 (5 bases). Trimming left V 6 bases short and J 2 bases short, with 13 bases between. Germline values: CDR1 MDHEN, CDR2 SYDVKM. CDR3 length: 14 residues. Here the CDR3 DNA reads TGTGCCAGCAGATTTGGGGGGACGAACTATGGCTACACCTTC. It specifies CASRFGGTNYGYTF.

This clone was detected only once. This rearrangement joins TRBV21-1 to TRBJ2-7; TRBD2 reflects the table's D call only, with no check against the DNA. TRBV21-1 is marked as a pseudogene. This CDR3 is 19 amino acids long. In DNA form, the CDR3 reads TGTGCCAGCAGCAGGATCGTGTTTGGACCGGAGGACGGTCACTACGAGCAGTACTTC. This translates into CASSRIVFGPEDGHYEQYF.

The chain has TRBV7-3 and TRBJ1-1; 7 bases are a match to TRBD1. The trim removed 2 bases at V and 7 bases at J, leaving 16 bases unmatched. Per germline, CDR1 SGHTA and CDR2 FQGTGA. This CDR3 is built from 17 residues. DNA of the CDR3: TGTGCCAGCAGCTTACTTCCCCCGACAGGGAAATGGGGTGAAGCTTTCTTT. As protein: CASSLLPPTGKWGEAFF.

This clone showed up just once. The J gene is TRBJ1-3, the V gene TRBV7-3; D not resolved. Per the germline V gene, CDR1 is SGHTA and CDR2 is FQGTGA. The CDR3 runs 17 residues. The ends were cut back, 5 bases at V and 0 bases at J, with 17 bases in the middle. The CDR3 here is CASSPPGIQHSGNTIYF. The CDR3 DNA reads as TGTGCCAGCAGCCCACCCGGGATCCAACACTCTGGAAACACCATATATTTT.

The genes are TRBV27 and TRBJ1-1, with 11 bases matching TRBD1. Trimming cost V 3 bases and J 0 bases; bases outside gene matches: 3. The length of the CDR3 is 16 residues. CDR1 and CDR2 (germline): MNHEY, SMNVEV (reference sequence). CDR3 nucleotide sequence: TGTGCCAGCAGTTTCTGGACAGGGGGCATGAACACTGAAGCTTTCTTT. This sequence encodes CASSFWTGGMNTEAFF.

The rearrangement links TRBV10-1 to TRBJ2-1; 10 nucleotides line up with TRBD1. In germline, CDR1 is WNHNN, CDR2 SYGVQD (reference sequence). V lost 5 bases and J lost 10; bases outside the gene matches: 8. This CDR3 spans 14 amino acids. This chain's CDR3 is CASSTGTGVGEQFF. The CDR3 DNA reads TGCGCCAGCAGTACCGGGACAGGGGTCGGAGAGCAGTTCTTC.

The rearrangement uses TRBV12-3 or TRBV12-4 and TRBJ1-5; D is uncertain. The CDR3 is made up of 13 amino acids. V was shortened by 0 bases and J by 6 bases, with 6 bases between the two germline ends. CDR3 sequence reads: CASSLAESQPQHF. The CDR3 DNA reads TGTGCCAGCAGTTTAGCTGAGAGTCAGCCCCAGCATTTT.

This chain links TRBV11-2 with TRBJ1-1; no definite D call. This CDR3 contains 13 residues. Germline V gene data show CDR1 as SGHAT and CDR2 as FQNNGV. Trimming cost V 7 bases and J 4 bases, with 13 bases left between them. The CDR3, as DNA: TGTGCCAGCACCCGTGGATCGGGCACTGAAGCTTTCTTT. Its protein is CASTRGSGTEAFF.